This is a list of T cell receptor beta chains from one sample in a study of blood T cells in healthy people across ages. From the 5' RACE reads, TCRdb called clonotypes with MiXCR, one entry per CDR3 protein. The repertoire includes 600,000 to 1,000,000 distinct CDR3 sequences, 55% to 75% of them detected once, and roughly 22% sits in the top ten. The sample comprised blood. These receptors all stem from a man aged 25-45 years in good health. CDR3s include the opening cysteine and the closing phenylalanine or tryptophan. D genes are given only for firm matches. The listing skips clone size in some rows; elsewhere it reads once, few, many or a size class.

D gene	V gene	J gene	clone size	CDR3 DNA	CDR3 protein
TRBD2	TRBV5-1	TRBJ2-2	once	TGCGCCAGCAGCCTCCGGGGAGGGCTAGGGAACACCGGGGAGCTGTTTTTT	CASSLRGGLGNTGELFF
-	TRBV20-1	TRBJ1-2	few	TGCAGTGCCAAGACAGGCCCCCTCGACTATGGCTACACCTTC	CSAKTGPLDYGYTF
TRBD2	TRBV20-1	TRBJ2-7	-	TGCAGTGCTAGATCGGGACTAGCCCACGAGCAGTACTTC	CSARSGLAHEQYF
TRBD1	TRBV6-1	TRBJ2-7	-	TGTGCCAGCAACCAAGGGGACAGGGTTGGCGAGCAGTACTTC	CASNQGDRVGEQYF
TRBD1	TRBV20-1	TRBJ1-1	-	TGCAGTGCTGTACAGGGGGCAAAGACTGAAGCTTTCTTT	CSAVQGAKTEAFF
-	TRBV29-1	TRBJ2-6	few	TGCAGCGTGCAATCTGGGGCCAACGTCCTGACTTTC	CSVQSGANVLTF
-	TRBV5-1	TRBJ2-3	-	TGCGCCAGCAGCCAAAAAGGGCTCACAGATACGCAGTATTTT	CASSQKGLTDTQYF
-	TRBV25-1	TRBJ2-7	-	TGTGCCAGCAGCAATACAAACGAGCAGTACTTC	CASSNTNEQYF
-	TRBV7-2	TRBJ2-7	-	TGTGCCAGCAGCTTAGTGGCAGGGGAGGGAAACGAGCAGTACTTC	CASSLVAGEGNEQYF
-	TRBV20-1	TRBJ2-2	few	TGCAGTGCTAGTAGGCAGGGAAGGACCGGGGAGCTGTTTTTT	CSASRQGRTGELFF
TRBD1	TRBV4-3	TRBJ2-7	-	TGCGCCAACAGCCAGGATACCGGGACAGGGGTGCTTGTTGGCTACGAGCAGTACTTC	CANSQDTGTGVLVGYEQYF
-	TRBV9	TRBJ2-1	-	TGTGCCAGCAGCGTTGAGGGAGGAGGCTACAATGAGCAGTTCTTC	CASSVEGGGYNEQFF
-	TRBV9	TRBJ2-7	-	TGTGCCAGCAGCGGCGAAGGACGAGACTGGACCTACGAGCAGTACTTC	CASSGEGRDWTYEQYF
-	TRBV20-1	TRBJ2-7	-	TGCAGTGCTAGAGATCCACGGGCGGGCTACGAGCAGTACTTC	CSARDPRAGYEQYF
TRBD1	TRBV4-1	TRBJ2-5	few	TGCGCCAGCAGCCCGACAGGGGTTGCGGAGACCCAGTACTTC	CASSPTGVAETQYF
-	TRBV9	TRBJ2-1	many	TGTGCCAGCAGCGCGGGAGTAACCTACAATGAGCAGTTCTTC	CASSAGVTYNEQFF
TRBD1	TRBV6-6	TRBJ2-7	-	TGTGCCAGCAGTTCGACCGGGACAGGGCTCAACGAGCAGTACTTC	CASSSTGTGLNEQYF
-	TRBV20-1	TRBJ2-1	-	TGCAGTGCTAGAGTATGGCTAGCATTGTACAATGAGCAGTTCTTC	CSARVWLALYNEQFF
-	TRBV7-7	TRBJ2-6	-	TGTGCTATCAACACTGACTCTGGGGCCAACGTCCTGACTTTC	CAINTDSGANVLTF
-	TRBV5-1	TRBJ2-2	-	TGCGCCAGCAGCCGAGGCTCCACCGGGGAGCTGTTTTTT	CASSRGSTGELFF
-	TRBV3-1	TRBJ2-3	few	TGTGCCAGCAGCCAAAGAGGCGAGGATACGCAGTATTTT	CASSQRGEDTQYF
TRBD2	TRBV12-3/TRBV12-4	TRBJ2-3	-	TGTGCCAGCGGACGCCTAGCGGGGTATACAGATACGCAGTATTTT	CASGRLAGYTDTQYF
-	TRBV20-1	TRBJ2-2	-	TGCAGTGCTAGAGAGGACACCGGGGAGCTGTTTTTT	CSAREDTGELFF